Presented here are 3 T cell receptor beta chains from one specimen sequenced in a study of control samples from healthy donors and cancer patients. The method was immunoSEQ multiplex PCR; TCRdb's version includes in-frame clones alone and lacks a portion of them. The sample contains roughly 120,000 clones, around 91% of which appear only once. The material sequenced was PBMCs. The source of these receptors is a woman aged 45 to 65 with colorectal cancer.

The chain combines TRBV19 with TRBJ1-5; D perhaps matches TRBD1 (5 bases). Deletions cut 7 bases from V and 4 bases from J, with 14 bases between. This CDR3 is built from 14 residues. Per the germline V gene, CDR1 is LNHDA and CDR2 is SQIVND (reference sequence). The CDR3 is CASNSPGRNQPQHF. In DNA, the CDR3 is TGTGCCAGTAACTCCCCAGGGAGGAATCAGCCCCAGCATTTT.

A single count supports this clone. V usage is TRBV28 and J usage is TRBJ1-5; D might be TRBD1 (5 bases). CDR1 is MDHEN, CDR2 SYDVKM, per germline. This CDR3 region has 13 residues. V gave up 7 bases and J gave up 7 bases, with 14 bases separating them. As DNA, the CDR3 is TGTGCCAGCAAAATGGGGGGGTTACAGCCCCAGCATTTT. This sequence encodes CASKMGGLQPQHF.

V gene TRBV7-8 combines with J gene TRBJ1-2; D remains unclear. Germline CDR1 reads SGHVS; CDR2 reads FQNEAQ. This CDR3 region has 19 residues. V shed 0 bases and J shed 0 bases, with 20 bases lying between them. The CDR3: CASSLASVSGSQSNYGYTF. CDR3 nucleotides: TGTGCCAGCAGCTTAGCGTCTGTCTCGGGGAGCCAGTCTAACTATGGCTACACCTTC.